This is a list of T cell receptor beta chains from one sample in a study of T-cell reconstitution after alpha-beta-depleted transplantation in children. MiXCR was run by TCRdb on the PCR reads, yielding one entry per CDR3 protein. The table includes almost 600,000 distinct CDR3 sequences, over 25% detected once. Here the sequenced sample was PBMCs, taken before TCRalphabeta/CD19-depleted stem cell transplant. The source of these receptors is a boy under three years old with Wiskott-Aldrich syndrome, due to receive a stem cell transplant. Each CDR3 is given with its conserved first and last residue. Each record gives: D gene, V gene, J gene, clone size, CDR3 DNA, CDR3 protein. The D gene is left open where the match is weak. Where a row states a size, it is once, few, many or the class of an expanded clone; other rows omit it.

TRBD2,TRBV24-1,TRBJ2-1,-,TGTGCCACCAGTGATCCAAGGACTAGCGGCTGGGAGCAGTTCTTC,CATSDPRTSGWEQFF
TRBD2,TRBV5-1,TRBJ2-1,-,TGCGCCAGCAGCTTCACCTCTAGCGGGAGGGTCAATGAGCAGTTCTTC,CASSFTSSGRVNEQFF
-,TRBV19,TRBJ1-2,-,TGTGCCACCGCGTGGGGAGGCTATGGCTACACCTTC,CATAWGGYGYTF
TRBD1,TRBV12-3/TRBV12-4,TRBJ2-2,once,TGTGCCAGCAGCCGGGACAGGGGCCGTATGGCCGGGGAGCTGTTTTTT,CASSRDRGRMAGELFF
-,TRBV5-1,TRBJ2-7,-,TGCGCCAGCAGCTATACCTCTAGCGCCTACTCCTACGAGCAGTACTTC,CASSYTSSAYSYEQYF
-,TRBV7-2,TRBJ2-7,-,TGTGCCAGCAGCCCTACAGGGTCCCACGAGCAGTACTTC,CASSPTGSHEQYF
TRBD1,TRBV3-1,TRBJ1-1,-,TGTGCCAGCAGCCTGGGACAGCAAACGAACACTCAAGCTTTCTTT,CASSLGQQTNTQAFF
-,TRBV5-1,TRBJ2-1,-,TGCGCCAGCAGCCCACGCTACCTGGTGAAGAATGAGCAGTTCTTC,CASSPRYLVKNEQFF
-,TRBV7-9,TRBJ2-5,-,TGTGCCAGCAGCCGCCGACAAGTCCAAGAGACCCAGTACTTC,CASSRRQVQETQYF
TRBD1,TRBV20-1,TRBJ1-1,few,TGCAGTGCTCAGATCGGGACAGAGAACACTGAAGCTTTCTTT,CSAQIGTENTEAFF
-,TRBV5-1,TRBJ2-5,few,TGCGCCAGCAGCTTCCGGGACATTACCCAAGAGACCCAGTACTTC,CASSFRDITQETQYF
-,TRBV6-1,TRBJ1-1,-,TGTGCCAGCAGTCAGGACTGGGACACTGAAGCTTTCTTT,CASSQDWDTEAFF
TRBD2,TRBV5-1,TRBJ2-5,-,TGCGCCAGCAGCTATGGAATTAGCGGGAGTGGTGAGACCCAGTACTTC,CASSYGISGSGETQYF
-,TRBV12-3/TRBV12-4,TRBJ1-2,-,TGTGCCAGCAGTATACAGGGTGGCTATGGCTACACCTTC,CASSIQGGYGYTF
-,TRBV5-1,TRBJ2-7,few,TGCGCCAGCAGCTTGCCCACTGAGGGAAGCAACGAGCAGTACTTC,CASSLPTEGSNEQYF
-,TRBV18,TRBJ2-5,few,TGTGCCAGCTCACCATCCCTTCAAGGGGAGACCCAGTACTTC,CASSPSLQGETQYF
-,TRBV10-3,TRBJ2-7,few,TGTGCCATCGCAAGGGCCCGGTCCTACGAGCAGTACTTC,CAIARARSYEQYF
TRBD1,TRBV29-1,TRBJ2-1,-,TGCAGCGTTTCATCCGGGACAGCCTACAATGAGCAGTTCTTC,CSVSSGTAYNEQFF
TRBD2,TRBV5-1,TRBJ2-5,-,TGCGCCAGCAGCCAAGCCGGGACTAGCGAGGAGACCCAGTACTTC,CASSQAGTSEETQYF
TRBD2,TRBV6-5,TRBJ2-3,few,TGTGCCAGCAGTTACAGGACTAGCGACCAACCCACAGATACGCAGTATTTT,CASSYRTSDQPTDTQYF
TRBD1,TRBV10-3,TRBJ2-3,-,TGTGCCATCAGACCCGGACAGGGGAGTACAGATACGCAGTATTTT,CAIRPGQGSTDTQYF
TRBD1,TRBV5-4,TRBJ2-7,-,TGTGCCAGCAGCTTCCCGGGACAGGGGATGTACGAGCAGTACTTC,CASSFPGQGMYEQYF
TRBD2,TRBV7-2,TRBJ2-7,-,TGTGCCAGCAGCAGGAGAACTAGCGGGTGGCCCTACGAGCAGTACTTC,CASSRRTSGWPYEQYF
TRBD2,TRBV5-1,TRBJ2-1,-,TGCGCCAGCAGCTTGGGACTAGCGGGAGTCCTCTACAATGAGCAGTTCTTC,CASSLGLAGVLYNEQFF
-,TRBV7-9,TRBJ2-2,few,TGTGCCAGCAGCTCCACAGGGACGTCCCGGACCGGGGAGCTGTTTTTT,CASSSTGTSRTGELFF